A selection of T cell receptor beta chains follows, all from one sample in a study of blood T cell repertoires in COVID-19. Libraries were prepared by immunoSEQ multiplex PCR; TCRdb keeps only in-frame clonotypes and omits some of them. The sample includes around 190,000 clones, roughly 86% of them seen just once. Input material: PBMCs or T cells enriched from blood (not recorded which). Every receptor here comes from a man between 40 and 49 years old with acute COVID-19. Each CDR3 is given with its conserved first and last residue. A D gene is named only where the DNA matches it firmly. Size is omitted from some rows. Given values are once, few, many or a class for expanded clones.

J gene: TRBJ1-2; clone size: NA; V gene: TRBV11-2; D gene: NA; CDR3 DNA: TGTGCCAGCAGCTTAACCCCTGGGGCCGGCTATGGCTACACCTTC; CDR3 protein: CASSLTPGAGYGYTF
J gene: TRBJ2-3; clone size: NA; V gene: TRBV7-2; D gene: TRBD2; CDR3 DNA: TGTGCCAGCAGCTTAGTAGCGGGAAGCACAGATACGCAGTATTTT; CDR3 protein: CASSLVAGSTDTQYF
J gene: TRBJ2-7; clone size: NA; V gene: TRBV19; D gene: TRBD1; CDR3 DNA: TGTGCCAGTAGTAGAACATGGGACAGGCGTTACGAGCAGTACTTC; CDR3 protein: CASSRTWDRRYEQYF
J gene: TRBJ1-6; clone size: NA; V gene: TRBV27; D gene: NA; CDR3 DNA: TGTGCCAGCAGTCCACCCGCGGGGAATTCACCCCTCCACTTT; CDR3 protein: CASSPPAGNSPLHF
J gene: TRBJ1-2; clone size: NA; V gene: TRBV29-1; D gene: NA; CDR3 DNA: TGCAGCGTTCCCACAGAATCTAACTATGGCTACACCTTC; CDR3 protein: CSVPTESNYGYTF
J gene: TRBJ2-1; clone size: once; V gene: TRBV5-8; D gene: NA; CDR3 DNA: TGTGCCAGCAGCAGACTTACAGGGAACAATGAGCAGTTCTTC; CDR3 protein: CASSRLTGNNEQFF
J gene: TRBJ2-4; clone size: NA; V gene: TRBV29-1; D gene: NA; CDR3 DNA: TGCAGCGTTGAAGGGGCAGCCTCAGCCAAAAACATTCAGTACTTC; CDR3 protein: CSVEGAASAKNIQYF
J gene: TRBJ2-7; clone size: NA; V gene: TRBV5-4; D gene: TRBD1; CDR3 DNA: TGTGCCAGCAGCCCGACTGGGGACAGAACCTACGAGCAGTACTTC; CDR3 protein: CASSPTGDRTYEQYF
J gene: TRBJ1-6; clone size: NA; V gene: TRBV15; D gene: NA; CDR3 DNA: TGTGCCACCAGCAGAGGAGATTCTTCACCCCTCCACTTT; CDR3 protein: CATSRGDSSPLHF
J gene: TRBJ1-1; clone size: NA; V gene: TRBV28; D gene: NA; CDR3 DNA: TGTGCCAGCAGTTTATGGGCTAACACTGAAGCTTTCTTT; CDR3 protein: CASSLWANTEAFF
J gene: TRBJ2-5; clone size: NA; V gene: TRBV5-6; D gene: NA; CDR3 DNA: TGTGCCAGCAGCTTTTGGGCAGCCCAAGAGACCCAGTACTTC; CDR3 protein: CASSFWAAQETQYF
J gene: TRBJ1-5; clone size: NA; V gene: TRBV7-8; D gene: TRBD1; CDR3 DNA: TGTGCCAGCAGTTCACAGGGGGCAGGGGATCAGCCCCAGCATTTT; CDR3 protein: CASSSQGAGDQPQHF
J gene: TRBJ2-2; clone size: NA; V gene: TRBV7-3; D gene: NA; CDR3 DNA: TGTGCCAGCTCCTCTGGGAGTCTTGGTACCGGGGAGCTGTTTTTT; CDR3 protein: CASSSGSLGTGELFF
J gene: TRBJ2-7; clone size: NA; V gene: TRBV19; D gene: TRBD2; CDR3 DNA: TGTGCCAGTAGTATGGGAGCGGGAGCGGCCGAGCAGTACTTC; CDR3 protein: CASSMGAGAAEQYF
J gene: TRBJ1-6; clone size: NA; V gene: TRBV19; D gene: NA; CDR3 DNA: TGTGCCAGTAGTCTTGGGGGGTCACCCCTCCACTTT; CDR3 protein: CASSLGGSPLHF
J gene: TRBJ1-4; clone size: NA; V gene: TRBV7-9; D gene: NA; CDR3 DNA: TGTGCCAGCAGCTTATCGGTAGCGGGGGAAAAACTGTTTTTT; CDR3 protein: CASSLSVAGEKLFF
J gene: TRBJ2-1; clone size: once; V gene: TRBV19; D gene: TRBD2; CDR3 DNA: TGTGCCAGTACGTCGCTAGCGGGAGATATGGGTGAGCAGTTCTTC; CDR3 protein: CASTSLAGDMGEQFF
J gene: TRBJ2-2; clone size: NA; V gene: TRBV28; D gene: NA; CDR3 DNA: TGTGCCAGCTTCGGACAGACCGGGGAGCTGTTTTTT; CDR3 protein: CASFGQTGELFF
J gene: TRBJ2-5; clone size: once; V gene: TRBV7-7; D gene: NA; CDR3 DNA: TGTGCCAGCAGCTACTTGCCGAGCCCGGGCGGGGAGACCCAGTACTTC; CDR3 protein: CASSYLPSPGGETQYF
J gene: TRBJ2-3; clone size: NA; V gene: TRBV7-9; D gene: TRBD2; CDR3 DNA: TGTGCCAGCAGCTTAGGGACTAGCAGAATCACAGATACGCAGTATTTT; CDR3 protein: CASSLGTSRITDTQYF
J gene: TRBJ1-4; clone size: NA; V gene: TRBV9; D gene: NA; CDR3 DNA: TGTGCCAGCAGCGTAGTACAAGATAATGAAAAACTGTTTTTT; CDR3 protein: CASSVVQDNEKLFF
J gene: TRBJ2-7; clone size: NA; V gene: TRBV12-3/TRBV12-4; D gene: NA; CDR3 DNA: TGTGCCAGCAGTTCGGTTCTGGCAGGGGAGCAGTACTTC; CDR3 protein: CASSSVLAGEQYF
J gene: TRBJ2-5; clone size: NA; V gene: TRBV5-5; D gene: TRBD2; CDR3 DNA: TGTGCCAGCAGCTTGGCCGCGGCTAGCGGGGCCCGCCCTGGGGTAGAGACCCAGTACTTC; CDR3 protein: CASSLAAASGARPGVETQYF
J gene: TRBJ2-7; clone size: NA; V gene: TRBV9; D gene: NA; CDR3 DNA: TGTGCCAGCAGCTTCGGAACTAGGGCTTACGAGCAGTACTTC; CDR3 protein: CASSFGTRAYEQYF
J gene: TRBJ1-3; clone size: few; V gene: TRBV7-8; D gene: TRBD1; CDR3 DNA: TGTGCCAGCAGCTCCCGGACAGGGACTGGAAACACCATATATTTT; CDR3 protein: CASSSRTGTGNTIYF
J gene: TRBJ2-5; clone size: NA; V gene: TRBV28; D gene: TRBD2; CDR3 DNA: TGTGCCAGCAGGGGGACTAGGGCGGGAGTAGGAGAGACCCAGTACTTC; CDR3 protein: CASRGTRAGVGETQYF
J gene: TRBJ2-3; clone size: NA; V gene: TRBV28; D gene: NA; CDR3 DNA: TGTGCCAGCAGTCCAAGAGTTTCCGGTGGACTACAACTTTCATCCACAGATACGCAGTATTTT; CDR3 protein: CASSPRVSGGLQLSSTDTQYF
J gene: TRBJ2-7; clone size: once; V gene: TRBV11-2; D gene: NA; CDR3 DNA: TGTGCCAGCAGCTCCCCCCGGGGAGGTTCCTACGAGCAGTACTTC; CDR3 protein: CASSSPRGGSYEQYF